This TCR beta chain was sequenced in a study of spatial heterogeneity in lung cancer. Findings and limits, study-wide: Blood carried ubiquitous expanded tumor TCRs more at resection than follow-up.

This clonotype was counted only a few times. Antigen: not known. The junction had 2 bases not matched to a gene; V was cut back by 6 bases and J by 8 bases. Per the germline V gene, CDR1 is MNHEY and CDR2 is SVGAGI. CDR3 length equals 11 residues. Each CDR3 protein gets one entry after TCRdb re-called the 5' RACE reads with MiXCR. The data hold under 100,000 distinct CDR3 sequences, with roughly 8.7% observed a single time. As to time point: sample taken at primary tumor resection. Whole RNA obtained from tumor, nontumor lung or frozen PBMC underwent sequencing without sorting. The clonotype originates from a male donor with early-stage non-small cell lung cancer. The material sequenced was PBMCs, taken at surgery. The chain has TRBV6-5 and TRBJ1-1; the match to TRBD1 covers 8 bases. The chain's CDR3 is CASRRQGEAFF. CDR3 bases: TGTGCCAGCAGGAGACAGGGGGAAGCTTTCTTT.